This record covers a single T cell receptor beta chain. It has no known antigen specificity. Base-call qualities are not available, and no considerably larger clone is one nucleotide away. The sample originates from a study of Ad26.COV2.S vaccination and SARS-CoV-2 variants (dated by TCRdb to the early 2020s). Background for the entire study: Donors in the vaccine arm were drawn from COV1001, a multicentre, randomized, double-blind, placebo-controlled phase I-IIa trial testing Ad26.COV2.S in healthy adults. Ad26.COV2.S was administered intramuscularly at 5 x 10^10 or 1 x 10^11 viral particles, either as a single shot or as two shots given 56 days apart. A total of some 30 samples were included in the TCR-sequenced set, comprising 19 Ad26.COV2.S vaccine recipients, 5 placebo recipients and 8 SARS-CoV-2 convalescent individuals. Investigators remained blinded to trial group allocation during experiments and outcome assessment. Participants in the trial were split at random into five groups of five each, receiving low-dose or high-dose Ad26.COV2.S once or twice, or else placebo on both occasions. Sequencing of the TCRbeta repertoire served to evaluate the specificity and breadth of SARS-CoV-2-reactive T cell receptors following Ad26.COV2.S vaccination. The full study reports these points: The study was not powered to compare responses between vaccine doses or regimens. Spike-specific TCR breadth was higher in Ad26.COV2.S recipients than in placebo recipients (P = 0.0014). After vaccination, substantial breadth of spike-specific CD8+ and CD4+ T cell responses was reported. The authors noted that total T cell responses may have been underestimated by the TCR breadth and depth analyses. Comparable non-spike TCR breadth was observed between vaccine and placebo recipients, consistent with only spike being contained in the vaccine.

CDR1 and CDR2, per the germline V gene, are SGHRS and YFSETQ. V is cut by 0 bases and J by 9 bases, and the space between the germline ends is 10 bases. The CDR3 contains 13 residues, cysteine and phenylalanine counted. Left in the record is the CDR3 DNA by itself, 39 bases read in frame from the first base. The treatment or condition label here, explained by the study, means: 15 to 20 received Ad26.COV2.S at low or high dose, single or two shots; about 5 received placebo; per-sample allocation not given. For vaccine and placebo recipients, repertoires were sequenced using samples collected on day 63 after the first injection. Cohort 1b enrolled around 24 adults aged 18-55 years at a single site in Boston, USA, between 29 July and 7 August 2020. As a vaccine, Ad26.COV2.S was a replication-incompetent adenovirus type 26 vector that expressed a prefusion-stabilized SARS-CoV-2 spike protein derived from the original Wuhan strain.

The immunoSEQ Assay was used to sequence TCRbeta CDR3 regions. After extraction, genomic DNA underwent amplification by bias-controlled multiplex PCR, followed by high-throughput sequencing. Per the original workflow: To quantify the absolute abundance of every unique TCRbeta CDR3 region, sequences were collapsed and filtered. T cell fraction was estimated by normalization of TCRbeta template counts to usable DNA, with usable DNA being measured through amplification of reference genes present in all nucleated cells. Repertoire TCRs were annotated as SARS-CoV-2-specific by exact matching of V gene, CDR3 amino acid sequence and J gene to a known reactive TCR set. MIRA supplied the reference SARS-CoV-2 TCR set, which was filtered for enrichment in COVID-19-positive ImmuneCODE repertoires so that public or cross-reactive TCRs were removed. Using the MIRA antigens, annotated TCRs were further analysed by specific ORF or by position within an ORF. Breadth was defined as annotated unique rearrangements over total unique productive rearrangements; depth was the summed frequency of those rearrangements. Two-sided Wilcoxon rank-sum tests were applied when comparing TCR breadth between groups. TCRdb carries this immuneACCESS record with in-frame sequences only. Its versions omit some clonotypes, under half of them owing to an unresolved V gene in the studies checked, with the rest unexplained. Clonal size and the V and J genes are those of that table, whereas D and trimming came from the DNA. This sample gives about 680,000 clones in total; around 89% of them show up just once. The biggest ten clones account for approximately 1.5% of the sample.

This sequence originates from a person between 18 and 60 years old who received the Ad26.COV2.S COVID-19 vaccine or a placebo. The source was peripheral blood, collected in a trial of Ad26.COV2.S vaccine versus placebo. The chain is made from TRBV5-1 and TRBJ1-3, with the D segment identity uncertain. The base sequence is TGCGCCAGCAGCTTGGCCGGAGGGTCCACCATATATTTT. The encoded protein is CASSLAGGSTIYF.